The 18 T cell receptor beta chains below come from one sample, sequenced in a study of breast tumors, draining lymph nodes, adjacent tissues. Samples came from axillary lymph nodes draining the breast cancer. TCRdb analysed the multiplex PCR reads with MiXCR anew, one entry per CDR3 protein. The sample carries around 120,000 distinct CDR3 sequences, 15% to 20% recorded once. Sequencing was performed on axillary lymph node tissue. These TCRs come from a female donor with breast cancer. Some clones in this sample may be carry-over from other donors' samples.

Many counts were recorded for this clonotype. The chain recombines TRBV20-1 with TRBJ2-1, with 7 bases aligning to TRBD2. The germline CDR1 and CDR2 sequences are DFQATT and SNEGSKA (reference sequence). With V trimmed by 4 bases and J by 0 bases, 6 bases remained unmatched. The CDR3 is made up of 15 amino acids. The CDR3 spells CSAMRGSSSYNEQFF. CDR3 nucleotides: TGCAGTGCTATGCGGGGGAGCAGCTCCTACAATGAGCAGTTCTTC.

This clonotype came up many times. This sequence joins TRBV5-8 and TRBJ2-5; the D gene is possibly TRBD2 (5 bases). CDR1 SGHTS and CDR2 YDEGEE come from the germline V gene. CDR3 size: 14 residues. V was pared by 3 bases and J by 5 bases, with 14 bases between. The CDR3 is CASSSLGSVETQYF. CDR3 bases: TGTGCCAGCAGCTCCCTGGGTAGCGTGGAGACCCAGTACTTC.

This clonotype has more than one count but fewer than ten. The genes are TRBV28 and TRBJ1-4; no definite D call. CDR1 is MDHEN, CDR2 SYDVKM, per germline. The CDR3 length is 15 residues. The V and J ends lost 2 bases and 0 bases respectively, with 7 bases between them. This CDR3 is CASSLRAPTNEKLFF. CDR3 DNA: TGTGCCAGCAGTTTACGGGCACCAACTAATGAAAAACTGTTTTTT.

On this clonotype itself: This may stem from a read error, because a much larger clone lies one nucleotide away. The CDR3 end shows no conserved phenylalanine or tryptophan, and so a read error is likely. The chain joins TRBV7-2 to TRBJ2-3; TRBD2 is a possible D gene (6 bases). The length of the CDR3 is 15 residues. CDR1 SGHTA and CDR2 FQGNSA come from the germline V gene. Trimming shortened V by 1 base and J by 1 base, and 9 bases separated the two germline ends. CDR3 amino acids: CASSLVVAGTDTQYS. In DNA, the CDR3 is TGTGCCAGCAGCTTAGTTGTAGCGGGCACAGATACGCAGTATTCT.

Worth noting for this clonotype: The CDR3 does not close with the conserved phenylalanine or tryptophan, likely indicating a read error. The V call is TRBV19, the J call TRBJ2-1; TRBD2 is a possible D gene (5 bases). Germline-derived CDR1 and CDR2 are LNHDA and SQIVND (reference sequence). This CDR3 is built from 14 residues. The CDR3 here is CAISSAVPNNEQFL. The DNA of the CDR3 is TGTGCCATTAGTAGCGCAGTACCTAACAATGAGCAGTTCCTC.

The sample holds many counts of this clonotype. The CDR3 DNA reads as TGTGCCACCAGCAGAGCAACGGGACTATCATCAGGGTCGACCCAGTACTTC. This encodes CATSRATGLSSGSTQYF. The chain has TRBV15 and TRBJ2-5, with 7 positions matching TRBD2. V lost 1 base, J lost 7 bases, and 15 bases stayed unmatched. Germline V gene sequence: CDR1 LNHNV, CDR2 YYDKDF (reference sequence). CDR3 length: 17 residues.

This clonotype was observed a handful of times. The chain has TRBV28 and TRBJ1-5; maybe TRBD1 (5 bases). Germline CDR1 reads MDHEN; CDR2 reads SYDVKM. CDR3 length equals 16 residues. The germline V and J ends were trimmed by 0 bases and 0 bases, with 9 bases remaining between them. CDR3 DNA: TGTGCCAGCAGTTTATGGGGGGATCATAGCAATCAGCCCCAGCATTTT. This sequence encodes CASSLWGDHSNQPQHF.

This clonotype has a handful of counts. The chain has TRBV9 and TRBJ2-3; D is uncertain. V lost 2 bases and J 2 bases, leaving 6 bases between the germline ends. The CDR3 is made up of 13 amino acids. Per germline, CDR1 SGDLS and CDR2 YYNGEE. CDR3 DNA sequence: TGTGCCAGCAGCGTGAAAAACACAGATACGCAGTATTTT. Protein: CASSVKNTDTQYF.

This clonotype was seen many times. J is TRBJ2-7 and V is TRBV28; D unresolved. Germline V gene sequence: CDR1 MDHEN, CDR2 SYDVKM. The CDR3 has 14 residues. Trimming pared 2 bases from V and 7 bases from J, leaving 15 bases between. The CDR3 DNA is TGTGCCAGCAGTTTAGGCGGATCTACTCGGGAGCAGTACTTC. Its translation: CASSLGGSTREQYF.

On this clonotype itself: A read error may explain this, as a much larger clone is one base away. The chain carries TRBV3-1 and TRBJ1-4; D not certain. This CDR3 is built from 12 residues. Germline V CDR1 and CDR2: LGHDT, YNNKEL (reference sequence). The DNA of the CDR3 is TGTGCCAGCAGCCAAGAGGGAGGAAAACCGTTTTTT. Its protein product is CASSQEGGKPFF.

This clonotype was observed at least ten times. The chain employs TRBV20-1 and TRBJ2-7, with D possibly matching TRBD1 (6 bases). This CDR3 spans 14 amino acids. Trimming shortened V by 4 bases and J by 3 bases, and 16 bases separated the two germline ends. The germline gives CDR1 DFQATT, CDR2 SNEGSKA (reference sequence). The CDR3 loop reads CSAILRPGDYEQYF. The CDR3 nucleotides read TGCAGTGCTATCCTCAGGCCAGGGGACTACGAGCAGTACTTC.

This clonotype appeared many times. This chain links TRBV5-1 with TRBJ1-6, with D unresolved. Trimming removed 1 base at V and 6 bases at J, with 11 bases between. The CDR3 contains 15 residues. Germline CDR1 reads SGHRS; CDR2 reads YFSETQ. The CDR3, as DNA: TGCGCCAGCAGCTTGAGTTGGGTTCGTAATTCACCCCTCCACTTT. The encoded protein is CASSLSWVRNSPLHF.

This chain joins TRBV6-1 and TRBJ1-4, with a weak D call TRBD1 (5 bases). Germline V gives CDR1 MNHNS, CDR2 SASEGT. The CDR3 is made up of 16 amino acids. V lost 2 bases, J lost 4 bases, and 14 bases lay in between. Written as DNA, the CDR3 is TGTGCCAGCAGTGAATTGTCTGGGACGGGTAATGAAAAACTGTTTTTT. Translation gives CASSELSGTGNEKLFF.

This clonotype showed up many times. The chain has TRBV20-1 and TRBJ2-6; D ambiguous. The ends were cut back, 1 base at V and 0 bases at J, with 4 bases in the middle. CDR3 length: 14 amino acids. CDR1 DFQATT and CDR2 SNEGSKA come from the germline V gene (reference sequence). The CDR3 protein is CSARVGSGANVLTF. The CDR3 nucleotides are TGCAGTGCTAGAGTTGGCTCTGGGGCCAACGTCCTGACTTTC.

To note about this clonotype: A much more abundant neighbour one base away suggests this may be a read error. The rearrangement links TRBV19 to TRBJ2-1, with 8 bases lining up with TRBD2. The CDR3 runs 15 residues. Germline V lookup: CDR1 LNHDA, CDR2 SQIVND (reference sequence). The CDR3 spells CTSSISGGSYNEQFF. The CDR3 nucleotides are TGTACCAGTAGTATAAGCGGGGGATCCTACAATGAGCAGTTCTTC.

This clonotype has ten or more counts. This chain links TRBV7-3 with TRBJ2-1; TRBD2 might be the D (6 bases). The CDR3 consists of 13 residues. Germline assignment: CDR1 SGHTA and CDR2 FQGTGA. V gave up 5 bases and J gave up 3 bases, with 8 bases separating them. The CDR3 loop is CASSDSGYNEQFF. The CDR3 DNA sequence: TGTGCCAGCAGCGATAGCGGCTACAATGAGCAGTTCTTC.

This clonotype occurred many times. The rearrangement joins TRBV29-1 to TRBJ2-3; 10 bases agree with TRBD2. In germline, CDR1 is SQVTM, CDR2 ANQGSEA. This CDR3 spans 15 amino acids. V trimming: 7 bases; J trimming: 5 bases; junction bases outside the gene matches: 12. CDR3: CSAGLAGGEGDTQYF. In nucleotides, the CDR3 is TGCAGCGCGGGCTTAGCGGGAGGCGAAGGAGATACGCAGTATTTT.

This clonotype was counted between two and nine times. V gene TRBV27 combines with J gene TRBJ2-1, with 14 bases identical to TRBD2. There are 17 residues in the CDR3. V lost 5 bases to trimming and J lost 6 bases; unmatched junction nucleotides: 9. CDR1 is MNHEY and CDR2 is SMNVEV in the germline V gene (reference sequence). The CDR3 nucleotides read TGTGCCAGCAGTCTCAACCCGGGACTAGCGGGAGTCAATGAGCAGTTCTTC. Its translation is CASSLNPGLAGVNEQFF.